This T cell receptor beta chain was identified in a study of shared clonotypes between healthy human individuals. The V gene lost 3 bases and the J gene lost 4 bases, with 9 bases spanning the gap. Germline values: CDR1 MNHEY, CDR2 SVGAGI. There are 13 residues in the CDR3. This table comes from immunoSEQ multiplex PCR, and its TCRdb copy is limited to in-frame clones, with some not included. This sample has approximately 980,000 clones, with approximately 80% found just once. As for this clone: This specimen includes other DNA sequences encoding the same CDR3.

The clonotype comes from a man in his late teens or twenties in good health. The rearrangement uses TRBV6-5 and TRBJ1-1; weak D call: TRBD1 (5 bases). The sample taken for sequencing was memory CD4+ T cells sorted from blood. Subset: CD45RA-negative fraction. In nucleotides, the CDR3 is TGTGCCAGCAGTTATCAGGGCGGCACTGAAGCTTTCTTT. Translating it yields CASSYQGGTEAFF.